This T cell receptor (beta chain) was sequenced during a study of blood T cell repertoires in COVID-19. Clones were sequenced by immunoSEQ multiplex PCR, and TCRdb holds only the in-frame ones, with some missing. The sample includes approximately 20,000 clones, about nine tenths seen only once; the top ten take 6% to 8%. Germline V lookup: CDR1 LNHDA, CDR2 SQIVND (reference sequence). Deletions cut 9 bases from V and 2 bases from J, with 14 bases between. The CDR3 is 14 amino acids. The specimen was peripheral blood. This rearrangement joins TRBV19 to TRBJ1-5; maybe TRBD1 (6 bases). The TCR was taken from a human donor in a cohort sampled during active COVID-19. The DNA of the CDR3 is TGTGCCAGGAACATAGGGGGGGGCAATCAGCCCCAGCATTTT. Protein sequence: CARNIGGGNQPQHF.